The sequence of this TCR beta chain was determined in a study of T-cell reconstitution after alpha-beta-depleted transplantation in children. Preparation of the TCRbeta library involved a method that used unique molecular identifiers. MiXCR, applied by TCRdb to the PCR reads, yields one record per CDR3 protein. The table lists approximately 150,000 distinct CDR3 sequences, about 9% of them singletons. This CDR3 is built from 16 residues. V lost 2 bases and J 4 bases, leaving 15 bases between the germline ends. CDR1 is MDHEN and CDR2 is SYDVKM in the germline V gene. This clonotype was seen at least ten times.

This specimen was PBMCs, mostly from graft donor cells, taken 180 days after TCRalphabeta/CD19-depleted stem cell transplant. The TCR originated in a female patient aged 2-10 years who had a stem cell transplant for congenital amegakaryocytic thrombocytopenia, so the T cells may come from the graft donor. The J gene is TRBJ1-5, the V gene TRBV28; TRBD1 might be the D (6 bases). In DNA, the CDR3 is TGTGCCAGCAGTTTAATCCCGACAGGCACGAATCAGCCCCAGCATTTT. This codes for CASSLIPTGTNQPQHF.